A single sample gave rise to the 17 T cell receptor beta chains below, sequenced in a study of shared clonotypes between healthy human individuals (TCRdb year 2020). Library preparation employed the immunoSEQ multiplex PCR assay. Here the immuneACCESS table is served through TCRdb, limited to in-frame sequences with V and J called. Missing clones are a known gap in these copies; in checked studies unresolved V genes cover under half, and the rest lacks a known reason. For this sample the table gives about 680,000 clones, of which 92% were detected only once. The ten largest clones capture about 24% of the sample. For the CD8 naive samples, CD45RO-negative cells were positively selected for CCR7, yielding a CD45RA+CCR7+ population from which TemRA cells were excluded. The sample was naive CD8+ T cells sorted from blood. This specimen's cell subset or site label, interpreted: CD45RA+CCR7+. The source is a man aged 30 to 45 in good health.

This chain links TRBV14 with TRBJ2-1; D is unclear. The V gene lost 0 bases and the J gene lost 10 bases, with 10 bases spanning the gap. Germline V gene sequence: CDR1 SGHDN, CDR2 FVKESK. The CDR3 spans 13 residues. CDR3 in DNA: TGTGCCAGCAGCCAAGATCCTAGTATCGAGCAGTTCTTC. This encodes CASSQDPSIEQFF.

The gene calls are TRBV28 and TRBJ2-7; maybe TRBD1 (6 bases). Trimming stripped 5 bases from V and 6 bases from J, with 17 bases between. The CDR3 has 14 amino acids. Per the germline V gene, CDR1 is MDHEN and CDR2 is SYDVKM. For the CDR3, the DNA is TGTGCCAGCAGTCCCCCCTCGGACAGCGGCGAGCAGTACTTC. Its protein is CASSPPSDSGEQYF.

The chain is built from TRBV6-1 and TRBJ2-7; TRBD2 agrees at 8 bases. CDR3 size: 15 residues. Per germline, CDR1 MNHNS and CDR2 SASEGT. V trimming: 0 bases; J trimming: 7 bases; junction bases outside the gene matches: 8. The CDR3 DNA reads as TGTGCCAGCAGTGAAGCCGAGCGGGAGTATTCGGAGCAGTACTTC. This sequence encodes CASSEAEREYSEQYF.

The rearrangement uses TRBV6-6 and TRBJ2-7; 9 positions match TRBD2. Germline assignment: CDR1 MNHNY and CDR2 SVGAGI (reference sequence). CDR3 length equals 12 residues. Losses at the gene ends were 10 bases for V and 4 bases for J; bases not matched to a gene: 5. The CDR3 region is CATKAGGYEQYF. CDR3 nucleotides: TGTGCCACCAAAGCGGGGGGATACGAGCAGTACTTC.

The V and J genes are TRBV27 and TRBJ1-5; 7 positions agree with TRBD1. Germline V lookup: CDR1 MNHEY, CDR2 SMNVEV (reference sequence). CDR3 length equals 13 residues. V was pared by 10 bases and J by 4 bases, with 7 bases of the junction left unmatched. The CDR3 loop is CATQPTGNQPQHF. The CDR3 bases are TGTGCCACCCAACCGACAGGGAATCAGCCCCAGCATTTT.

This clone was observed a handful of times. The V gene is TRBV2, the J gene TRBJ1-5; 7 positions match TRBD1. The CDR3 has 15 residues. CDR1 is SNHLY and CDR2 is FYNNEI in the germline V gene. V was clipped by 7 bases and J by 1 base; unmatched bases: 7. The CDR3 protein is CASTAGTESNQPQHF. The CDR3 DNA follows: TGTGCCAGCACCGCCGGGACAGAAAGCAATCAGCCCCAGCATTTT.

V gene TRBV12-5 combines with J gene TRBJ2-3; 8 positions agree with TRBD1. The CDR3 has 15 amino acids. Germline trimming cut 1 base from V and 3 bases from J; bases unmatched to any gene: 3. Per the germline V gene, CDR1 is LGHNT and CDR2 is FRNRAP. The CDR3: CASGLGTGITDTQYF. As DNA, the CDR3 is TGTGCTAGTGGTTTGGGGACAGGGATAACAGATACGCAGTATTTT.

This clone was detected once. V usage is TRBV5-1 and J usage is TRBJ2-7, with D perhaps TRBD1 or TRBD2 (5 bases each). The CDR3 runs 16 residues. V gave up 0 bases and J gave up 5 bases, with 18 bases separating them. The germline V gene has CDR1 SGHRS and CDR2 YFSETQ. In DNA form, the CDR3 reads TGCGCCAGCAGCTTGGCCCAATGGCAGGGAGCCCACGAGCAGTACTTC. It codes for CASSLAQWQGAHEQYF.

The genes are TRBV27 and TRBJ2-7; 7 bases match TRBD1. The CDR3 has 16 residues. Per the germline V gene, CDR1 is MNHEY and CDR2 is SMNVEV (reference sequence). V gave up 0 bases and J gave up 3 bases; unmatched junction bases: 8. CDR3 sequence reads: CASSLSRQGKGYEQYF. In DNA, the CDR3 is TGTGCCAGCAGTTTATCGAGACAGGGAAAAGGCTACGAGCAGTACTTC.

This CDR3 is CASSQDLGTGGGYTF. CDR3 DNA: TGCGCCAGCAGCCAAGATTTAGGGACAGGGGGTGGCTACACCTTC. V is TRBV4-1 and J is TRBJ1-2, with 11 nucleotides matching TRBD1. This CDR3 contains 15 residues. V was pared by 0 bases and J by 7 bases, with 4 bases of the junction left unmatched. Germline values: CDR1 MGHRA, CDR2 YSYEKL.

This clone occurred once. The chain is built from TRBV27 and TRBJ1-1; D is unresolved. The CDR3 covers 12 residues. Germline CDR1 and CDR2: MNHEY and SMNVEV (reference sequence). V lost 9 bases and J 1 base, leaving 9 bases between the germline ends. For the CDR3, the DNA is TGTGCCAGTCAGCGAGGGAACACTGAAGCTTTCTTT. This gives the protein CASQRGNTEAFF.

The chain employs TRBV15 and TRBJ1-1; D remains ambiguous. The germline CDR1 and CDR2 sequences are LNHNV and YYDKDF (reference sequence). The V gene lost 0 bases and the J gene lost 10 bases, with 15 bases spanning the gap. This CDR3 spans 14 amino acids. CDR3 DNA: TGTGCCACCAGCAGAGATTTGCGGTCGGAGGGAGCTTTCTTT. It translates to CATSRDLRSEGAFF.

The chain couples TRBV12-2 to TRBJ2-7; TRBD1, the table's D call, lacks a check against the DNA. TRBV12-2 is tagged as a pseudogene. The CDR3 runs to 18 residues. The CDR3 sequence is CASRLPLVGTGGIYEQYF. DNA for the CDR3: TGTGCAAGTCGCTTACCTTTGGTAGGGACAGGGGGCATCTACGAGCAGTACTTC.

V usage is TRBV27 and J usage is TRBJ2-1, with a possible D match to TRBD1 (5 bases). The CDR3 totals 16 residues. Germline loops: CDR1 MNHEY, CDR2 SMNVEV (reference sequence). Trimming stripped 5 bases from V and 0 bases from J, with 14 bases between. CDR3 residues: CASSRRGQSSYNEQFF. The DNA of the CDR3 is TGTGCCAGCAGTCGTCGCGGACAAAGCTCCTACAATGAGCAGTTCTTC.

The chain uses TRBV15 and TRBJ1-5, with D possibly being TRBD1 (5 bases). Germline V gene lookup returns CDR1 LNHNV and CDR2 YYDKDF (reference sequence). The CDR3 runs to 15 residues. V was cut by 5 bases and J by 7 bases, with 18 bases left in between. The CDR3 loop reads CATSRGTEEVQPQHF. In nucleotides, the CDR3 is TGTGCCACCAGCCGCGGGACGGAGGAGGTCCAGCCCCAGCATTTT.

V gene TRBV18 combines with J gene TRBJ2-1; 7 positions agree with TRBD2. This CDR3 contains 17 residues. CDR1 KGHSH and CDR2 LQKENI come from the germline V gene. V shed 8 bases, J shed 7 bases, and the junction held 20 bases outside the gene matches. The CDR3 sequence: CASTPEGGLNPGNEQFF. Written as DNA, the CDR3 is TGTGCCAGCACCCCAGAGGGAGGGCTTAACCCCGGGAATGAGCAGTTCTTC.

The J gene is TRBJ2-7, the V gene TRBV7-9, with D uncertain. CDR1 and CDR2 from the germline V gene are SEHNR and FQNEAQ (reference sequence). Deletions cut 4 bases from V and 1 base from J, with 14 bases between. This CDR3 is 15 amino acids long. CDR3 residues: CASSSRRLGSYEQYF. CDR3 nucleotide sequence: TGTGCCAGCAGCTCCAGGCGTTTGGGATCCTACGAGCAGTACTTC.